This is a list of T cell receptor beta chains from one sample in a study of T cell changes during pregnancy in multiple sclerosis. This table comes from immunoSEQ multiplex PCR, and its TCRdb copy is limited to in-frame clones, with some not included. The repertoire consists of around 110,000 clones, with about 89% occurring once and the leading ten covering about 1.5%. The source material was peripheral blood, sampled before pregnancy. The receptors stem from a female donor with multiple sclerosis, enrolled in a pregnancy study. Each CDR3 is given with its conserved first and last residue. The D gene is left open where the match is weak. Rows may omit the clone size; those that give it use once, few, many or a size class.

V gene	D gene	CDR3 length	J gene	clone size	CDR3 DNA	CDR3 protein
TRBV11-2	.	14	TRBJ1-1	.	TGTGCCAGCAGCTTACCCAGGTTGAACACTGAAGCTTTCTTT	CASSLPRLNTEAFF
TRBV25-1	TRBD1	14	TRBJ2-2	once	TGTGCCAGCAGGGGACAGGGGAGAGGCGGGGAGCTGTTTTTT	CASRGQGRGGELFF
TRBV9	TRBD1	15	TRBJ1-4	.	TGTGCCAGCAGCGTCGGACAGGGGAGAAGGGAAAAACTGTTTTTT	CASSVGQGRREKLFF
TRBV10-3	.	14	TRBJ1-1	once	TGTGCCATCAGTGATCCGGTGTTGAACACTGAAGCTTTCTTT	CAISDPVLNTEAFF
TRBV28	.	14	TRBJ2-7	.	TGTGCCAGCAGGGGGGGAGTCAGGGGGGACGAGCAGTACTTC	CASRGGVRGDEQYF
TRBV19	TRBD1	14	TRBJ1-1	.	TGTGCCAGTAGTAGGGACAGGGGGCACACTGAAGCTTTCTTT	CASSRDRGHTEAFF
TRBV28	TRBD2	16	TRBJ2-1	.	TGTGCCAGCAGTCACACTAGCGGGAGAGACTACAATGAGCAGTTCTTC	CASSHTSGRDYNEQFF
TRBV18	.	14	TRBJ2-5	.	TGTGCCAGCTCACTCGGACAGAAGCAAGAGACCCAGTACTTC	CASSLGQKQETQYF
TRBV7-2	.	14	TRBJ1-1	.	TGTGCCAGCAGCTTGGGGGGGATAAACACTGAAGCTTTCTTT	CASSLGGINTEAFF
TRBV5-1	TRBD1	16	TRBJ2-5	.	TGCGCCAGCAGCGCCGGACAGGGGCCACTTGAAGAGACCCAGTACTTC	CASSAGQGPLEETQYF
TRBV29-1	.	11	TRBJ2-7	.	TGCAGCGTTGCACAGACCTACGAGCAGTACTTC	CSVAQTYEQYF
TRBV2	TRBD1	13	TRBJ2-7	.	TGTGCCAGCAGCGAAAGACAGGGGGGGGAGCAGTACTTC	CASSERQGGEQYF
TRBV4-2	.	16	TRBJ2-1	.	TGTGCCAGCAGCCAAGAAGCGTTTCTCGGAGACAATGAGCAGTTCTTC	CASSQEAFLGDNEQFF
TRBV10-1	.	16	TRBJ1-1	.	TGCGCCAGCAGTGAAACATATAGGGGAAACAACACTGAAGCTTTCTTT	CASSETYRGNNTEAFF
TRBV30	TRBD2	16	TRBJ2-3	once	TGTGCCTGGAGTGTACGGCGGGCGGGAGGGGAAGATACGCAGTATTTT	CAWSVRRAGGEDTQYF
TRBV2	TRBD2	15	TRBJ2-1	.	TGTGCCAGCAGGAAGGGACTAGCGGGAGACAATGAGCAGTTCTTC	CASRKGLAGDNEQFF
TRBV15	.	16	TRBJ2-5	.	TGTGCCACCAGCTTAATAGGACAGGCGGGAGGCGAGACCCAGTACTTC	CATSLIGQAGGETQYF
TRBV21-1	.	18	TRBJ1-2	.	TGTGCCAGCAGCAAAGCGCCTAGGGATCAGGGGGAAAACTATGGCTACACCTTC	CASSKAPRDQGENYGYTF
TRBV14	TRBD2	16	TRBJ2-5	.	TGTGCCAGCAGCCACCGGGACTACCGCGTCCAAGAGACCCAGTACTTC	CASSHRDYRVQETQYF
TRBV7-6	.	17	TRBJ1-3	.	TGTGCCAGCAGCTTAGTGGGGGGGTTCTTCTCTGGAAACACCATATATTTT	CASSLVGGFFSGNTIYF
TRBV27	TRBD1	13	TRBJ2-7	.	TGTGCCAGCAGTCCCGACAGGGTTTACGAGCAGTACTTC	CASSPDRVYEQYF
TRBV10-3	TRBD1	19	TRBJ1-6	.	TGTGCCATCAGTGAGCCCCTTGACAGGGCAAACTCCTATAATTCACCCCTCCACTTT	CAISEPLDRANSYNSPLHF
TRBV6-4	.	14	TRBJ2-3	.	TGTGCCAGCAGTGACTCAAGGGGGTCAGATACGCAGTATTTT	CASSDSRGSDTQYF
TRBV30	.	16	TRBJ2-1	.	TGTGCCTGGAGTCTATCCCGGGTTATTAAATACAATGAGCAGTTCTTC	CAWSLSRVIKYNEQFF
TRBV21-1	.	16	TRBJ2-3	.	TGTGCCAGCAGCTCCTGGACTAGCGGGAGAAGGTTGGAGCAGTATTTT	CASSSWTSGRRLEQYF